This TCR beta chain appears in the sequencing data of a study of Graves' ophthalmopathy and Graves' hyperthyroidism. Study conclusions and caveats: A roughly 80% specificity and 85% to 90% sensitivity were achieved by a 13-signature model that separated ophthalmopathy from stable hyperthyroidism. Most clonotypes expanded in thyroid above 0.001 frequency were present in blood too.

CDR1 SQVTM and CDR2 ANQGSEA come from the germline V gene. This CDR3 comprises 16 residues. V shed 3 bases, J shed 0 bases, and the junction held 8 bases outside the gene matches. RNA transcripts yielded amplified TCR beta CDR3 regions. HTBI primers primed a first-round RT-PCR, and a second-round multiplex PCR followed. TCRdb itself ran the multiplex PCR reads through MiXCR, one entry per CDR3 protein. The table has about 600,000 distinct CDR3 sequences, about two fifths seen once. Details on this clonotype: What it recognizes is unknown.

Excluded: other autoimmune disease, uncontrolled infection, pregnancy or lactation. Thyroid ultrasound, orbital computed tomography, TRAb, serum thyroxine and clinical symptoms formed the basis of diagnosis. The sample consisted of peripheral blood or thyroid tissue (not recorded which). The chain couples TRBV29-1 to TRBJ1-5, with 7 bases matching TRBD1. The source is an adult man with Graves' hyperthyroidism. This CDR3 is CSVEGRGAGSNQPQHF. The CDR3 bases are TGCAGCGTTGAGGGCAGGGGGGCAGGTAGCAATCAGCCCCAGCATTTT.